Below are 27 T cell receptor beta chains sequenced from a single sample in a study of cytomegalovirus exposure and HLA in healthy donors. Primers included in the PCR were 60 Vbeta and 13 Jbeta primers. Clones were sequenced by immunoSEQ multiplex PCR, and TCRdb holds only the in-frame ones, with some missing. The sample holds around 50,000 clones, approximately 52% seen once. Material: PBMCs. The origin of the receptors is a human donor in good health.

The genes are TRBV9 and TRBJ2-6; D might be TRBD2 (6 bases). The CDR3 has 17 residues. V dropped 4 bases and J dropped 0 bases, with 14 bases sitting between them. Germline CDR1 is SGDLS and CDR2 is YYNGEE. The CDR3, as DNA: TGTGCCAGCAGCTCCTTGGGGGGAACCTCTGGGGCCAACGTCCTGACTTTC. It specifies CASSSLGGTSGANVLTF.

The chain is built from TRBV5-4 and TRBJ1-2; tentatively, D is TRBD1 (5 bases). Trimming left V 5 bases short and J 4 bases short, with 15 bases between. The CDR3 has 14 residues. Germline loops: CDR1 SGHNT, CDR2 YYREEE (reference sequence). This CDR3 is CASRPGGAGYGYTF. DNA for the CDR3: TGTGCCAGCAGACCAGGAGGGGCAGGCTATGGCTACACCTTC.

The CDR3 nucleotides are TGTGCCAGCAGCTCAGGGGACAGAGGGAACTCACCCCTCCACTTT. Protein sequence: CASSSGDRGNSPLHF. The chain links TRBV7-9 to TRBJ1-6; 7 bases align to TRBD1. Germline lookup yields CDR1 SEHNR and CDR2 FQNEAQ (reference sequence). V gave up 4 bases and J gave up 10 bases; unmatched junction bases: 10. The CDR3 is 15 amino acids.

The chain joins TRBV7-9 to TRBJ1-2, with 7 bases aligning to TRBD1. Germline V gene lookup returns CDR1 SEHNR and CDR2 FQNEAQ (reference sequence). CDR3 size: 12 residues. The V segment lost 5 bases and the J segment 4 bases; nucleotides outside the gene matches: 1. The CDR3 DNA follows: TGTGCCAGCAGCCGGACAGGCTATGGCTACACCTTC. It encodes CASSRTGYGYTF.

This chain links TRBV4-1 with TRBJ2-3; a weak D match, TRBD2 (5 bases). The germline gives CDR1 MGHRA, CDR2 YSYEKL. V lost 6 bases, J lost 2 bases, and 15 bases lay in between. The CDR3 spans 15 residues. This chain's CDR3 is CASSISAWDTDTQYF. CDR3 bases: TGCGCCAGCAGTATTAGCGCCTGGGACACAGATACGCAGTATTTT.

The chain recombines TRBV9 with TRBJ2-7, with a possible D match to TRBD2 (5 bases). This CDR3 contains 15 residues. The V end lost 4 bases, the J end lost 3 bases, and 17 bases lay between the germline ends. Germline V CDR1 and CDR2: SGDLS, YYNGEE. DNA for the CDR3: TGTGCCAGCAGCCCCGAGCCGGAGGTTTTCTACGAGCAGTACTTC. Residues: CASSPEPEVFYEQYF.

This rearrangement joins TRBV5-6 to TRBJ1-1, with 8 positions matching TRBD1. The CDR3 has 14 residues. Germline assignment: CDR1 SGHDT and CDR2 YYEEEE. With V trimmed by 5 bases and J by 5 bases, 8 bases remained unmatched. This chain's CDR3 is CASRPRQGRTEAFF. Written as DNA, the CDR3 is TGTGCCAGCAGACCTAGACAGGGGAGGACTGAAGCTTTCTTT.

This clone showed up just a few times. Here the CDR3 DNA reads TGTGCCAGCAGCCCCGGTTCGCCAGGGGGATCCACAGATACGCAGTATTTT. Its protein product is CASSPGSPGGSTDTQYF. V gene TRBV9 combines with J gene TRBJ2-3; TRBD1 matches 7 bases. This CDR3 spans 17 amino acids. Germline values: CDR1 SGDLS, CDR2 YYNGEE. V shed 4 bases, J shed 2 bases, and the junction held 13 bases outside the gene matches.

The chain is built from TRBV5-1 and TRBJ2-7, with 8 bases fitting TRBD1. Germline V gives CDR1 SGHRS, CDR2 YFSETQ. V trimming: 1 base; J trimming: 11 bases; junction bases outside the gene matches: 11. The CDR3 contains 14 residues. CDR3 sequence: CASSLSGSGQDEYF. The CDR3 DNA follows: TGCGCCAGCAGCTTGTCAGGTTCGGGACAGGATGAGTACTTC.

The J gene is TRBJ2-7, the V gene TRBV6-5; TRBD1 matches 8 bases. This CDR3 has 15 residues. Trimming cost V 5 bases and J 2 bases; bases outside gene matches: 8. Germline CDR1 is MNHEY and CDR2 is SVGAGI. The CDR3 sequence: CASSNRDRSPYEQYF. In DNA form, the CDR3 reads TGTGCCAGCAGTAACCGGGACAGGAGCCCCTACGAGCAGTACTTC.

The chain is built from TRBV5-6 and TRBJ1-1, with D uncertain. This CDR3 spans 16 amino acids. With 0 bases removed from V and 6 bases from J, the gap between germline ends came to 18 bases. Per germline, CDR1 SGHDT and CDR2 YYEEEE. CDR3 in amino acids: CASSLGGFATTPEAFF. The CDR3 DNA reads TGTGCCAGCAGCTTGGGAGGGTTTGCCACGACTCCTGAAGCTTTCTTT.

Notes on this clone: The germline gene is not matched at one end of the junction; a read error may be the cause. This chain connects TRBV7-9 to TRBJ2-5; D is perhaps TRBD1 (6 bases). This CDR3 region has 15 residues. Germline-derived CDR1 and CDR2 are SEHNR and FQNEAQ (reference sequence). The CDR3 DNA follows: TGTGCCAGCAGCCTAGCCGCTGCAGGGGTAGAGACCCAGTACTTC. Protein: CASSLAAAGVETQYF.

V usage is TRBV19 and J usage is TRBJ2-3, with 9 bases that match TRBD2. Trimming removed 4 bases from V and 1 base from J; junction bases left unmatched: 0. The germline gives CDR1 LNHDA, CDR2 SQIVND (reference sequence). CDR3 size: 14 residues. CDR3: CASSTSGGTDTQYF. The CDR3 nucleotides read TGTGCCAGTAGTACTAGCGGGGGCACAGATACGCAGTATTTT.

This clone was seen only a few times. The CDR3 sequence is CASSVQGDYGYTF. The CDR3 nucleotides read TGTGCCAGCAGCGTACAGGGGGACTATGGCTACACCTTC. J is TRBJ1-2 and V is TRBV2; 8 bases match TRBD1. The CDR3 runs 13 residues. CDR1 is SNHLY and CDR2 is FYNNEI in the germline V gene. V trimming: 6 bases; J trimming: 3 bases; junction bases outside the gene matches: 3.

The chain recombines TRBV30 with TRBJ1-4; D gene unclear. The CDR3 spans 12 residues. From germline, CDR1 is GTSNPN and CDR2 SVGIG (reference sequence). V was cut by 0 bases and J by 7 bases, with 6 bases left in between. The CDR3 DNA reads as TGTGCCTGGAGTGTACAAAGTGAAAAACTGTTTTTT. Protein: CAWSVQSEKLFF. Using reference TRBV30 and TRBJ1-4 for the parts outside the CDR3, the full variable domain is SQTIHQWPATLVQPVGSPLSLECTVEGTSNPNLYWYRQAAGRGLQLLFYSVGIGQISSEVPQNLSASRPQDRQFILSSKKLLLSDSGFYLCAWSVQSEKLFFGSGTQLSVL.

V usage is TRBV27 and J usage is TRBJ1-1; maybe TRBD1 (6 bases). This CDR3 has 15 residues. The germline V and J ends were trimmed by 3 bases and 0 bases, with 11 bases remaining between them. Germline-derived CDR1 and CDR2 are MNHEY and SMNVEV (reference sequence). The CDR3 loop reads CASSFEGVMNTEAFF. The CDR3 coding sequence is TGTGCCAGCAGTTTCGAGGGGGTGATGAACACTGAAGCTTTCTTT.

The rearrangement links TRBV16 to TRBJ1-5, with TRBD1 matching 9 bases. J was trimmed by 7 bases and V by 0 bases; bases with no gene match: 7. The V gene's germline CDR1 is KGHSY and CDR2 FQNENV. This CDR3 is 16 amino acids long. CDR3 region: CASSQSGTGSRQPQHF. CDR3 nucleotide sequence: TGTGCCAGCAGCCAATCGGGGACAGGGAGCCGGCAGCCCCAGCATTTT. Variable domain in full (rest from reference TRBV16 and TRBJ1-5): GEEVAQTPKHLVRGEGQKAKLYCAPIKGHSYVFWYQQVLKNEFKFLISFQNENVFDETGMPKERFSAKCLPNSPCSLEIQATKLEDSAVYFCASSQSGTGSRQPQHFGDGTRLSIL.

The J gene is TRBJ2-7, the V gene TRBV7-9; D uncertain. CDR3 length: 12 residues. Germline values: CDR1 SEHNR, CDR2 FQNEAQ (reference sequence). V lost 5 bases and J 11 bases, leaving 16 bases between the germline ends. CDR3 bases: TGTGCCAGCAGCCCCGGGTCCGCGAAGGAGTACTTC. Its translation: CASSPGSAKEYF.

The rearrangement joins TRBV7-8 to TRBJ1-1, with 7 nucleotides matching TRBD1. CDR3 size: 17 residues. CDR1 and CDR2 from the germline V gene are SGHVS and FQNEAQ. V gave up 10 bases and J gave up 0 bases; unmatched junction bases: 17. CDR3 bases: TGTGCCACCGACTCCAGGGGGACTGAGCTCATGAACACTGAAGCTTTCTTT. It encodes CATDSRGTELMNTEAFF.

This sequence joins TRBV6-1 and TRBJ1-4; TRBD1 matches 8 bases. Germline loops: CDR1 MNHNS, CDR2 SASEGT. J gave up 8 bases and V 3 bases, and 8 bases lay outside the gene matches. This CDR3 spans 15 amino acids. CDR3 bases: TGTGCCAGCAGTGACAGGGGGCTTGTGGGAGAAAAACTGTTTTTT. Encoded protein: CASSDRGLVGEKLFF.

This sequence joins TRBV5-1 and TRBJ2-4; D perhaps matches TRBD2 (6 bases). Per the germline V gene, CDR1 is SGHRS and CDR2 is YFSETQ. CDR3 length equals 16 residues. V was pared by 2 bases and J by 2 bases, with 14 bases between. DNA for the CDR3: TGCGCCAGCAGCTTTGGGACTGCCGTGTCCAAAAACATTCAGTACTTC. It encodes CASSFGTAVSKNIQYF.

The CDR3 reads CASSLRLASRETQYF. The CDR3 DNA follows: TGCGCCAGCAGCCTACGACTTGCTAGCAGGGAGACCCAGTACTTC. V is TRBV4-1 and J is TRBJ2-5; TRBD2 is a possible D gene (5 bases). This CDR3 comprises 15 residues. Deletions cut 4 bases from V and 5 bases from J, with 17 bases between. Germline lookup yields CDR1 MGHRA and CDR2 YSYEKL.

Concerning this clone itself: One end of the junction fails to match germline, which may point to a read error. The chain couples TRBV7-7 to TRBJ2-5; TRBD2 matches at 8 bases. The CDR3 is made up of 15 amino acids. The germline gives CDR1 SSHAT, CDR2 FNYEAQ (reference sequence). The DNA of the CDR3 is TGTGCTAGCAGCTTGAACTCCCGGGGGGGAGAGACCCAGTACTTC. This encodes CASSLNSRGGETQYF.

This chain joins TRBV6-5 and TRBJ1-1, with a possible D match to TRBD1 (6 bases). The CDR3 loop spans 15 amino acids. Looked up from germline, CDR1 is MNHEY and CDR2 is SVGAGI. V dropped 2 bases and J dropped 5 bases, with 15 bases sitting between them. The CDR3 DNA follows: TGTGCCAGCAGTTACGGGATTCACAGGGAGACTGAAGCTTTCTTT. It yields the protein CASSYGIHRETEAFF.

CDR3 loop: CASHQRDRHYEQYF. In nucleotides, the CDR3 is TGTGCCAGCCACCAGAGGGACAGGCACTACGAGCAGTACTTC. This sequence joins TRBV6-5 and TRBJ2-7, with TRBD1 matching 8 bases. Germline V lookup: CDR1 MNHEY, CDR2 SVGAGI. CDR3 size: 14 residues. V was pared by 8 bases and J by 3 bases, with 9 bases of the junction left unmatched.

The V gene is TRBV5-6, the J gene TRBJ1-6, with 10 bases fitting TRBD1. J gave up 0 bases and V 5 bases, and 5 bases lay outside the gene matches. Germline CDR1 and CDR2: SGHDT and YYEEEE. The CDR3 has 17 amino acids. The CDR3 reads CASSRDRGSSYNSPLHF. The CDR3 nucleotides read TGTGCCAGCAGTCGGGACAGGGGTAGCTCCTATAATTCACCCCTCCACTTT.

This clone has a single count. The rearrangement joins TRBV9 to TRBJ2-2; 7 bases are shared with TRBD1. V was pared by 4 bases and J by 6 bases, with 9 bases of the junction left unmatched. The CDR3 loop spans 15 amino acids. The germline V gene encodes CDR1 SGDLS and CDR2 YYNGEE. Here the CDR3 reads CASSLTGQLAGELFF. CDR3 coding DNA: TGTGCCAGCAGCCTTACGGGACAGTTGGCCGGGGAGCTGTTTTTT.